A selection of T cell receptor beta chains follows, all from one sample in a study of blood T cell repertoires in COVID-19. Using immunoSEQ multiplex PCR, the repertoire was profiled, and TCRdb retains in-frame clones only, with some absent. Of roughly 98,000 clones in the sample, around four fifths were seen once. Sequencing was carried out using peripheral blood. The source is a woman in her 70s with active or convalescent COVID-19. Both conserved end residues are part of each CDR3. D genes are given only for firm matches. Some rows have no size entry. The others give once, few or many, or a class for an expanded clone.

NA	TRBJ2-7	TRBD2	TRBV5-5	CASSQLPRGGGEQYF	TGTGCCAGCAGCCAGCTTCCGCGGGGGGGCGGCGAGCAGTACTTC
NA	TRBJ1-2	NA	TRBV27	CASSSTAIYGYTF	TGTGCCAGCAGTTCGACAGCGATCTATGGCTACACCTTC
few	TRBJ2-2	TRBD2	TRBV4-1	CASSPGLAGPSGELFF	TGCGCCAGCAGCCCGGGACTAGCGGGGCCCAGTGGGGAGCTGTTTTTT
NA	TRBJ2-5	NA	TRBV19	CASSQGMGQRETQYF	TGTGCCAGTAGCCAAGGGATGGGGCAGCGAGAGACCCAGTACTTC
once	TRBJ2-1	TRBD2	TRBV13	CASSLEPLTSGDEQFF	TGTGCCAGCAGCTTAGAACCCTTGACTAGCGGGGATGAGCAGTTCTTC
NA	TRBJ1-6	NA	TRBV18	CASSPGPGNNSPLHF	TGTGCCAGCTCACCGGGGCCAGGGAATAATTCACCCCTCCACTTT
NA	TRBJ1-1	TRBD1	TRBV7-2	CASSARTGGTEAFF	TGTGCCAGCAGCGCCAGGACAGGGGGAACTGAAGCTTTCTTT
few	TRBJ1-2	TRBD1	TRBV18	CASSPGQGGYTF	TGTGCCAGCTCACCGGGACAGGGTGGCTACACCTTC
NA	TRBJ1-4	TRBD1	TRBV7-9	CASSLTGVANEKLFF	TGTGCCAGCAGCTTAACAGGGGTTGCTAATGAAAAACTGTTTTTT
NA	TRBJ2-3	NA	TRBV5-1	CASSLAGEDTQYF	TGCGCCAGCAGCTTGGCGGGGGAAGATACGCAGTATTTT
NA	TRBJ2-1	NA	TRBV18	CASSRGSGVYEQFF	TGTGCCAGCTCAAGAGGGTCGGGGGTCTATGAGCAGTTCTTC
NA	TRBJ2-1	NA	TRBV7-2	CASSLPTSFEQFF	TGTGCCAGCAGCCTTCCCACGAGCTTCGAGCAGTTCTTC
NA	TRBJ2-3	TRBD1	TRBV24-1	CATSVGGQGADTQYF	TGTGCCACCAGTGTGGGGGGACAGGGGGCAGATACGCAGTATTTT
few	TRBJ1-3	NA	TRBV4-1	CASSQDDRDLNTIYF	TGCGCCAGCAGCCAAGATGACCGGGACTTAAACACCATATATTTT
NA	TRBJ1-1	NA	TRBV3-1/TRBV3-2	CASSQEGGNTEAFF	TGTGCCAGCAGCCAAGAAGGGGGGAACACTGAAGCTTTCTTT
NA	TRBJ2-4	NA	TRBV7-2	CASSLEQGAKNIQYF	TGTGCCAGCAGCTTAGAGCAGGGGGCCAAAAACATTCAGTACTTC
NA	TRBJ1-4	NA	TRBV7-9	CASSYQVGEKLFF	TGTGCCAGCAGCTACCAGGTTGGGGAAAAACTGTTTTTT
NA	TRBJ2-3	TRBD2	TRBV4-2	CASSRSLADRTDTQYF	TGTGCCAGCAGCCGGTCACTAGCGGATCGCACAGATACGCAGTATTTT
NA	TRBJ2-2	NA	TRBV24-1	CATSPFAGLNTGELFF	TGTGCCACCAGTCCCTTTGCAGGGCTGAACACCGGGGAGCTGTTTTTT
NA	TRBJ1-2	NA	TRBV15	CATSLGSATPYGYTF	TGTGCCACCTCCCTTGGGAGCGCGACCCCCTATGGCTACACCTTC
NA	TRBJ1-2	NA	TRBV28	CASRRGGFGYTF	TGTGCCAGCAGACGGGGGGGGTTTGGCTACACCTTC
NA	TRBJ2-5	TRBD1	TRBV4-3	CASSQDRTGPETQYF	TGCGCCAGCAGCCAAGATCGGACAGGGCCGGAGACCCAGTACTTC
NA	TRBJ2-5	TRBD2	TRBV5-4	CAVRGGGGRETQYF	TGTGCCGTACGTGGCGGGGGGGGCAGGGAGACCCAGTACTTC
NA	TRBJ1-1	NA	TRBV5-1	CASSFGWGDTEAFF	TGCGCCAGCAGCTTCGGGTGGGGGGACACTGAAGCTTTCTTT
few	TRBJ2-2	TRBD2	TRBV4-2	CASSPTSGGNTGELFF	TGTGCCAGCAGCCCGACTAGCGGGGGGAACACCGGGGAGCTGTTTTTT
NA	TRBJ2-2	NA	TRBV18	CASSPSSTGELFF	TGTGCCAGCTCACCGTCCAGCACCGGGGAGCTGTTTTTT
once	TRBJ1-5	TRBD1	TRBV5-5	CASSLGSGGKSNQPQHF	TGTGCCAGCAGCTTGGGGTCAGGGGGCAAAAGCAATCAGCCCCAGCATTTT
NA	TRBJ2-7	TRBD2	TRBV4-2	CASSHHQSGGKSYEQYF	TGTGCCAGCAGCCATCACCAATCGGGGGGAAAGTCCTACGAGCAGTACTTC
NA	TRBJ2-1	TRBD1	TRBV5-6	CASSDTGGSSYNEQFF	TGTGCCAGCAGCGATACAGGGGGAAGCTCCTACAATGAGCAGTTCTTC
once	TRBJ1-2	NA	TRBV28	CASSITGSYGYTF	TGTGCCAGCAGCATAACAGGGTCCTATGGCTACACCTTC
NA	TRBJ2-4	NA	TRBV5-8	CASSQAKNIQYF	TGTGCCAGCAGCCAAGCCAAAAACATTCAGTACTTC
NA	TRBJ1-2	NA	TRBV7-9	CASSLEVGGYTF	TGTGCCAGCAGCTTAGAGGTCGGGGGCTACACCTTC
NA	TRBJ1-3	NA	TRBV10-3	CAISEDRNEGNTIYF	TGTGCCATCAGTGAGGACAGGAATGAGGGAAACACCATATATTTT
NA	TRBJ2-1	TRBD2	TRBV19	CASRRLAGGLDEQFF	TGTGCCAGTAGGAGACTAGCGGGGGGCCTGGATGAGCAGTTCTTC
NA	TRBJ2-7	NA	TRBV21-1	CASSTRQGVTSGDSYEQYF	TGTGCCAGCAGCACCCGACAGGGCGTGACTAGCGGGGACTCCTACGAGCAGTACTTC
NA	TRBJ1-1	TRBD1	TRBV25-1	CASSDTGTGGTEAFF	TGTGCCAGCAGTGATACCGGGACAGGGGGCACTGAAGCTTTCTTT
NA	TRBJ2-5	NA	TRBV7-6	CASSLGYSYQETQYF	TGTGCCAGCAGCTTAGGGTACTCATACCAAGAGACCCAGTACTTC
NA	TRBJ1-1	TRBD1	TRBV5-4	CASSLGQGTGEAFF	TGTGCCAGCAGCTTAGGACAGGGGACAGGTGAAGCTTTCTTT
NA	TRBJ2-5	NA	TRBV7-2	CASSLPRLVQETQYF	TGTGCCAGCAGCTTACCCCGACTAGTTCAAGAGACCCAGTACTTC
NA	TRBJ2-7	NA	TRBV5-5	CASSPDWGRYEQYF	TGTGCCAGCAGCCCGGACTGGGGTAGGTACGAGCAGTACTTC
NA	TRBJ1-2	TRBD1	TRBV10-3	CAAEQGGYGYTF	TGTGCCGCCGAACAGGGGGGCTATGGCTACACCTTC
NA	TRBJ2-6	NA	TRBV12-3/TRBV12-4	CASSFSGANVLTF	TGTGCCAGCAGTTTTTCAGGGGCCAACGTCCTGACTTTC
few	TRBJ2-1	NA	TRBV7-9	CASSSHVEGTEQFF	TGTGCCAGCAGCTCCCACGTCGAGGGCACGGAGCAGTTCTTC
once	TRBJ2-1	TRBD1	TRBV2	CASSRQGANNEQFF	TGTGCCAGCAGTCGACAGGGGGCAAACAATGAGCAGTTCTTC
NA	TRBJ2-3	NA	TRBV7-9	CASSFEGTTDTQYF	TGTGCCAGCAGCTTTGAGGGCACTACAGATACGCAGTATTTT
NA	TRBJ1-2	TRBD1	TRBV27	CASRGTANIYGYTF	TGTGCCAGCAGGGGGACAGCAAACATCTATGGCTACACCTTC
NA	TRBJ2-3	TRBD1	TRBV7-6	CASRQGVTDTQYF	TGTGCCAGCCGACAGGGGGTGACAGATACGCAGTATTTT
NA	TRBJ2-5	NA	TRBV5-1	CASSPGLTVWETQYF	TGCGCCAGCAGCCCCGGACTGACCGTATGGGAGACCCAGTACTTC
NA	TRBJ2-5	NA	TRBV5-1	CASSSRSGETQYF	TGCGCCAGCAGCTCTAGGTCGGGGGAGACCCAGTACTTC